This T cell receptor (beta chain) was recovered during a study of CD8 T cells in ankylosing spondylitis. Study-level points and caveats: Matched ankylosing spondylitis synovial fluid reportedly contained a significantly enriched population of disease-linked clones.

The V gene's germline CDR1 is DFQATT and CDR2 SNEGSKA (reference sequence). This CDR3 has 12 residues. In TCRdb, the 5' RACE reads were re-called with MiXCR into one record per CDR3 protein. The table lists about 190,000 distinct CDR3 sequences, under 15% of them singletons. Comments on this clonotype: Antigen specificity is unknown. Given a much more abundant clone one base away, this may be a read error.

Sequenced input: blood, either unsorted or a sorted T cell fraction (not recorded which). This chain joins TRBV20-1 and TRBJ1-2; D not certain. The receptor comes from a female donor with ankylosing spondylitis or in good health (not recorded which). CDR3 in DNA: TGCAGTGTTTGGACGGAGAACTATGACTACACCTTC. Its protein is CSVWTENYDYTF.